These 31 T cell receptor beta chains came from one sample sequenced in a study of response to subunit inactivated influenza vaccine. TCRdb passed the RT-PCR reads through MiXCR, listing each CDR3 protein once. The repertoire consists of 550,000 to 600,000 distinct CDR3 sequences, with about 10% occurring once and the leading ten covering more than 8.5%. The sample in question was PBMCs from blood, obtained on the day of vaccination. The receptors were gathered from a man aged 45 to 65 who received an inactivated influenza vaccine.

This clonotype was seen many times. The V and J genes are TRBV12-3 or TRBV12-4 and TRBJ2-1, with a tentative D call TRBD1 (6 bases). Trimming removed 6 bases from V and 3 bases from J, with 12 bases in between. This CDR3 contains 14 residues. The DNA for the CDR3 is TGTGCCAGCAGACGACAGGCTTACTACAATGAGCAGTTCTTC. Amino acids: CASRRQAYYNEQFF.

The V call is TRBV6-2 or TRBV6-3, the J call TRBJ2-7, with 7 bases aligning to TRBD2. Unmatched junction bases numbered 3, after V lost 1 base and J lost 0 bases. The CDR3 runs to 15 residues. CDR1 and CDR2 (germline): MNHEY, SVGEGT. The chain's CDR3 is CASSYLGGSSYEQYF. In nucleotides, the CDR3 is TGTGCCAGCAGTTACTTAGGCGGGAGCTCCTACGAGCAGTACTTC.

This clonotype was seen more than once but under ten times. The chain has TRBV7-8 and TRBJ2-1, with D unclear. The germline CDR1 and CDR2 sequences are SGHVS and FQNEAQ. The CDR3 covers 18 residues. Trimming cost V 2 bases and J 0 bases, with 17 bases left between them. The CDR3 here is CASSLFAVLRSSYNEQFF. The CDR3 DNA follows: TGTGCCAGCAGCTTATTTGCTGTTTTGCGGAGCTCCTACAATGAGCAGTTCTTC. Full variable domain (remainder filled in from reference TRBV7-8 and TRBJ2-1): GAGVSQSPRYKVAKRGQDVALRCDPISGHVSLFWYQQALGQGPEFLTYFQNEAQLDKSGLPSDRFFAERPEGSVSTLKIQRTQQEDSAVYLCASSLFAVLRSSYNEQFFGPGTRLTVL.

The chain is built from TRBV24-1 and TRBJ2-1; D might be TRBD1 (6 bases). Trimming shortened V by 5 bases and J by 8 bases, and 18 bases separated the two germline ends. CDR1 KGHDR and CDR2 SFDVKD come from the germline V gene. This CDR3 contains 15 residues. Here the CDR3 reads CATSARIGTSDEQFF. CDR3 DNA sequence: TGTGCCACCAGTGCCCGTATCGGGACATCCGATGAGCAGTTCTTC.

This clonotype was seen more than once but under ten times. This chain connects TRBV11-2 to TRBJ2-1; 9 bases map to TRBD2. After removal of 5 bases from V and 6 bases from J, the junction contained 11 bases not matched to a gene. This CDR3 is built from 16 residues. Germline loops: CDR1 SGHAT, CDR2 FQNNGV. Written as DNA, the CDR3 is TGTGCCAGCAGCCTAGCGGGGCGGGGCATCCTCAATGAGCAGTTCTTC. Translating it yields CASSLAGRGILNEQFF.

This clonotype turned up a few times. This chain joins TRBV5-1 and TRBJ2-5; D remains ambiguous. The germline gives CDR1 SGHRS, CDR2 YFSETQ. Trimming shortened V by 0 bases and J by 0 bases, and 6 bases separated the two germline ends. The CDR3 loop spans 14 amino acids. The CDR3 spells CASSLGWDQETQYF. Here the CDR3 DNA reads TGCGCCAGCAGCTTGGGCTGGGACCAAGAGACCCAGTACTTC.

The chain employs TRBV7-2 and TRBJ2-5; no firm D call. CDR1 SGHTA and CDR2 FQGNSA come from the germline V gene. The V end was cut by 6 bases, the J end by 0 bases, with 8 bases between. This CDR3 comprises 13 residues. CDR3 nucleotide sequence: TGTGCCAGCAGAACCCGGTACCAAGAGACCCAGTACTTC. Its translation: CASRTRYQETQYF.

The rearrangement joins TRBV12-3 or TRBV12-4 to TRBJ2-7; 7 bases are a match to TRBD2. Trimming cost V 6 bases and J 2 bases; bases outside gene matches: 4. This CDR3 contains 13 residues. The CDR3 reads CASSWGGAYEQYF. Written as DNA, the CDR3 is TGTGCCAGCAGCTGGGGGGGGGCCTACGAGCAGTACTTC.

This clonotype was seen at least ten times. V gene TRBV20-1 combines with J gene TRBJ1-4; the D is unclear. There are 13 residues in the CDR3. Germline CDR1 reads DFQATT; CDR2 reads SNEGSKA (reference sequence). V dropped 4 bases and J dropped 5 bases, with 11 bases sitting between them. The CDR3 here is CSATGSHNEKLFF. CDR3 coding DNA: TGCAGTGCTACCGGGTCCCACAATGAAAAACTGTTTTTT.

This clonotype came up a few times. The chain couples TRBV5-1 to TRBJ2-3; no firm D call. V lost 6 bases and J lost 2, with 16 bases in between. Germline CDR1 and CDR2: SGHRS and YFSETQ. The CDR3 is 15 amino acids. The CDR3 loop reads CASKGSGGNTDTQYF. The CDR3 DNA is TGCGCCAGCAAAGGATCGGGCGGTAACACAGATACGCAGTATTTT.

This clonotype was counted a few times. This chain uses TRBV7-2 with TRBJ2-3; 9 bases are a match to TRBD2. Germline V gives CDR1 SGHTA, CDR2 FQGNSA. The CDR3 runs 18 residues. V was pared by 2 bases and J by 2 bases, with 11 bases of the junction left unmatched. In DNA, the CDR3 is TGTGCCAGCAGCTTAAGCGGGAGGATAGAGTTGAACACAGATACGCAGTATTTT. This translates into CASSLSGRIELNTDTQYF. Using reference TRBV7-2 and TRBJ2-3 for the parts outside the CDR3, the full variable domain is GAGVSQSPSNKVTEKGKDVELRCDPISGHTALYWYRQSLGQGLEFLIYFQGNSAPDKSGLPSDRFSAERTGGSVSTLTIQRTQQEDSAVYLCASSLSGRIELNTDTQYFGPGTRLTVL.

This sequence joins TRBV10-3 and TRBJ1-1; D remains unclear. The CDR3 sequence is 13 residues long. V was pared by 3 bases and J by 1 base, with 6 bases between. Germline-derived CDR1 and CDR2 are ENHRY and SYGVKD. CDR3 region: CAISDDKNTEAFF. CDR3 sequence (DNA): TGTGCCATCAGTGATGACAAGAACACTGAAGCTTTCTTT.

Only a few counts were recorded for this clonotype. The CDR3 coding sequence is TGTGCCAGCAATACCGGGGAGGAGACCCAGTACTTC. Protein sequence: CASNTGEETQYF. V gene TRBV2 combines with J gene TRBJ2-5, with a possible D match to TRBD2 (5 bases). The CDR3 runs to 12 residues. The V end lost 7 bases, the J end lost 5 bases, and 11 bases lay between the germline ends. CDR1 and CDR2 (germline): SNHLY, FYNNEI.

This clonotype was observed many times. The chain uses TRBV5-1 and TRBJ1-2; 10 bases are a match to TRBD1. J gave up 5 bases and V 4 bases, and 8 bases lay outside the gene matches. The CDR3 consists of 15 residues. The germline V gene has CDR1 SGHRS and CDR2 YFSETQ. CDR3 in amino acids: CASSPGQGDNYGYTF. The CDR3 coding sequence is TGCGCCAGCAGCCCCGGACAGGGGGACAATTATGGCTACACCTTC.

This clonotype was counted a few times. This chain links TRBV6-1 with TRBJ1-2; the D is unclear. The germline CDR1 and CDR2 sequences are MNHNS and SASEGT. Trimming took 7 bases from V and 2 from J, leaving 11 bases between them. There are 13 residues in the CDR3. The chain's CDR3 is CASKEGSNYGYTF. The CDR3 DNA follows: TGTGCCAGCAAGGAAGGGTCGAACTATGGCTACACCTTC.

This clonotype occurred a few times. The rearrangement joins TRBV5-4 to TRBJ2-1; 10 positions agree with TRBD2. From germline, CDR1 is SGHNT and CDR2 YYREEE (reference sequence). There are 15 residues in the CDR3. The V gene end was trimmed by 0 bases and the J gene end by 7 bases; junction bases not matched to a gene: 4. The CDR3 DNA reads as TGTGCCAGCAGCTTGGTCACTAGCGGGACAAATGAGCAGTTCTTC. Translating gives CASSLVTSGTNEQFF.

In its sample, this clonotype was seen many times. This chain uses TRBV5-6 with TRBJ2-2; 8 bases line up with TRBD2. The V and J ends lost 4 bases and 2 bases, in that order; junction bases with no gene match: 7. The CDR3 has 16 residues. Looked up from germline, CDR1 is SGHDT and CDR2 is YYEEEE. CDR3 DNA sequence: TGTGCCAGCAGCCCCATTACTAGCGGAAACACCGGGGAGCTGTTTTTT. Its protein is CASSPITSGNTGELFF.

This clonotype was seen only a few times. The chain carries TRBV5-1 and TRBJ1-4; D gene unclear. The germline gives CDR1 SGHRS, CDR2 YFSETQ. V lost 4 bases to trimming and J lost 1 base, with 11 bases between them. The CDR3 consists of 15 residues. The CDR3 DNA is TGCGCCAGCAGCCTCTCCGGGATAACTAATGAAAAACTGTTTTTT. Its translation: CASSLSGITNEKLFF.

The chain is built from TRBV4-2 and TRBJ2-7, with 7 positions matching TRBD1. Germline V lookup: CDR1 LGHNA, CDR2 YNFKEQ. This CDR3 contains 17 residues. The V gene end was trimmed by 6 bases and the J gene end by 2 bases; junction bases not matched to a gene: 16. DNA of the CDR3: TGTGCCAGCAGTTACCAACTCGAGACAGGGTCCCCCTACGAGCAGTACTTC. The encoded protein is CASSYQLETGSPYEQYF.

This chain links TRBV12-3 or TRBV12-4 with TRBJ1-1; D remains ambiguous. V lost 5 bases and J lost 0, with 10 bases in between. This CDR3 has 14 residues. In nucleotides, the CDR3 is TGTGCCAGCAGTAACATACATTTGAACACTGAAGCTTTCTTT. Amino acids: CASSNIHLNTEAFF.

This chain uses TRBV4-2 with TRBJ1-5, with D maybe TRBD1 (5 bases). CDR1 is LGHNA and CDR2 is YNFKEQ in the germline V gene. With 0 bases removed from V and 5 bases from J, the gap between germline ends came to 11 bases. CDR3 length: 15 amino acids. The chain's CDR3 is CASSQDGTYDQPQHF. The CDR3 DNA follows: TGTGCCAGCAGCCAAGACGGGACTTATGATCAGCCCCAGCATTTT.

This clonotype showed up just a few times. The V call is TRBV7-9, the J call TRBJ2-5; 10 bases fit TRBD1. The trim removed 5 bases at V and 5 bases at J, leaving 8 bases unmatched. The CDR3 is made up of 15 amino acids. Germline V CDR1 and CDR2: SEHNR, FQNEAQ (reference sequence). This chain's CDR3 is CASSADRGPPETQYF. The DNA of the CDR3 is TGTGCCAGCAGCGCAGACAGGGGGCCCCCGGAGACCCAGTACTTC.

This clonotype was seen only a few times. The chain links TRBV20-1 to TRBJ2-6; D is perhaps TRBD1 (5 bases). The ends were cut back, 3 bases at V and 0 bases at J, with 15 bases in the middle. The CDR3 runs to 17 residues. The germline gives CDR1 DFQATT, CDR2 SNEGSKA (reference sequence). CDR3 protein: CSASPGISLSGANVLTF. The CDR3 DNA is TGCAGTGCTAGCCCAGGGATTAGCCTCTCTGGGGCCAACGTCCTGACTTTC.

This clonotype was found a few times. J is TRBJ1-1 and V is TRBV9; no definite D call. The germline gives CDR1 SGDLS, CDR2 YYNGEE. Deletions cut 0 bases from V and 4 bases from J, with 10 bases between. This CDR3 is built from 14 residues. The CDR3 loop is CASSVGVGFTEAFF. In nucleotides, the CDR3 is TGTGCCAGCAGCGTAGGGGTGGGTTTCACTGAAGCTTTCTTT.

This clonotype was recorded at least ten times. The rearrangement uses TRBV11-2 and TRBJ2-7; 9 bases are a match to TRBD1. There are 15 residues in the CDR3. The germline CDR1 and CDR2 sequences are SGHAT and FQNNGV. V shed 3 bases and J 5 bases; nucleotides not matched to a gene: 8. CDR3: CASSFTGQGIDEQYF. The CDR3 coding sequence is TGTGCCAGCAGCTTCACTGGACAGGGGATCGACGAGCAGTACTTC.

This clonotype was picked up a small number of times. V gene TRBV16 combines with J gene TRBJ2-1; D is unclear. From germline, CDR1 is KGHSY and CDR2 FQNENV. The V and J ends lost 4 bases and 0 bases respectively, with 10 bases between them. The CDR3 is made up of 15 amino acids. Written as DNA, the CDR3 is TGTGCCAGCAGCCGGTACACAACCTCCTACAATGAGCAGTTCTTC. Translated, it gives CASSRYTTSYNEQFF.

This clonotype was seen only a few times. The junction does not match germline at one end; this may be a read error. This rearrangement joins TRBV12-3 or TRBV12-4 to TRBJ2-7; no reliable D call. CDR3 length: 12 residues. CDR3 DNA: TGTGCCAGCAGTTTACCCCTCCAAAGTCTCGACTTC. This encodes CASSLPLQSLDF.

This clonotype was recorded a few times. V is TRBV28 and J is TRBJ2-7, with 9 bases matching TRBD1. In germline, CDR1 is MDHEN, CDR2 SYDVKM. V lost 4 bases, J lost 2 bases, and 6 bases stayed unmatched. This CDR3 comprises 15 residues. CDR3 coding DNA: TGTGCCAGCAGTTCCCCGGGACAGGGACCCTACGAGCAGTACTTC. It translates to CASSSPGQGPYEQYF. The variable domain in full, with the rest retrieved from reference TRBV28 and TRBJ2-7, is DVKVTQSSRYLVKRTGEKVFLECVQDMDHENMFWYRQDPGLGLRLIYFSYDVKMKEKGDIPEGYSVSREKKERFSLILESASTNQTSMYLCASSSPGQGPYEQYFGPGTRLTVT.

J is TRBJ2-7 and V is TRBV20-1; 10 bases align to TRBD2. The germline V gene encodes CDR1 DFQATT and CDR2 SNEGSKA (reference sequence). CDR3 size: 14 residues. V shed 6 bases, J shed 2 bases, and the junction held 7 bases outside the gene matches. The chain's CDR3 is CSARNSGRPYEQYF. In nucleotides, the CDR3 is TGCAGTGCCAGAAATAGCGGGAGGCCCTACGAGCAGTACTTC.

Ten or more counts support this clonotype. V and J are TRBV6-5 and TRBJ2-1; 8 bases are a match to TRBD2. Germline-derived CDR1 and CDR2 are MNHEY and SVGAGI. J gave up 8 bases and V 1 base, and 4 bases lay outside the gene matches. The CDR3 has 14 amino acids. Here the CDR3 DNA reads TGTGCCAGCAGTTACTTAGGACTAGCCGATGAGCAGTTCTTC. This translates into CASSYLGLADEQFF.

The J gene is TRBJ2-4, the V gene TRBV3-1, with a weak D call TRBD1 (7 bases). V lost 1 base to trimming and J lost 6 bases, with 16 bases between them. Germline V gene sequence: CDR1 LGHDT, CDR2 YNNKEL (reference sequence). The CDR3 is 16 residues long. The CDR3 loop is CASSQVTGEARNIQYF. DNA of the CDR3: TGTGCCAGCAGCCAAGTCACAGGGGAGGCAAGAAACATTCAGTACTTC.